Listed below are T cell receptor beta chains from one sample, sequenced in a study of T cells in Graves' hyperthyroidism and ophthalmopathy. TCRdb itself ran the multiplex PCR reads through MiXCR, one entry per CDR3 protein. The sample yields around 440,000 distinct CDR3 sequences, about a sixth seen once. Sequencing was done on a sample of blood. The source of these receptors is a woman between 18 and 30 years old with Graves' hyperthyroidism. Both conserved end residues are part of each CDR3. A D gene is named only where the DNA matches it firmly. Some rows mark clone size as missing; the rest say once, few, many or name a class of expanded clone.

V gene,D gene,clone size,J gene,CDR3 length,CDR3 DNA,CDR3 protein
TRBV12-3/TRBV12-4,.,few,TRBJ1-1,14,TGTGCCAGCAGCTGGCCCCGGGAGAACACTGAAGCTTTCTTT,CASSWPRENTEAFF
TRBV12-3/TRBV12-4,.,many,TRBJ1-2,15,TGTGCCAGCAGTTTAAGATTGGGCCAGACTTATGGCTACACCTTC,CASSLRLGQTYGYTF
TRBV20-1,TRBD1,.,TRBJ2-7,14,TGCAGTGCTATTACAGGGGGTACTCCCTACGAGCAGTACTTC,CSAITGGTPYEQYF
TRBV18,TRBD2,many,TRBJ2-7,15,TGTGCCAGCTCACCCCTAAGCGGGAATGTCGACGAGCAGTACTTC,CASSPLSGNVDEQYF
TRBV3-1,.,.,TRBJ1-2,11,TGTGCCAGCAGCCGATCGGGCGGCTACACCTTC,CASSRSGGYTF
TRBV19,TRBD1,few,TRBJ2-1,16,TGTGCCAGTAGTATAAGGTTAGGACAGGGATACAATGAGCAGTTCTTC,CASSIRLGQGYNEQFF
TRBV7-8,TRBD1,few,TRBJ2-7,16,TGTGCCAGCAGCTTAGATTCCGGGACAGGGAGCTACGAGCAGTACTTC,CASSLDSGTGSYEQYF
TRBV27,TRBD2,.,TRBJ2-7,13,TGTGCCACCGGACTAGCGGGTTCGTACGAGCAGTACTTC,CATGLAGSYEQYF
TRBV5-4,.,.,TRBJ1-1,15,TGTGCCAGCAGCTTGACCAGCAGGAGGTACACTGAAGCTTTCTTT,CASSLTSRRYTEAFF
TRBV2,TRBD2,.,TRBJ2-7,15,TGTGCCAGCCGAAAGACTAGCGGGGGTCTGAGGGAGCAGTACTTC,CASRKTSGGLREQYF
TRBV13,.,many,TRBJ2-2,16,TGTGCCAGCAGCCCGCGGGACGGACCGAACACCGGGGAGCTGTTTTTT,CASSPRDGPNTGELFF
TRBV19,TRBD1,many,TRBJ2-1,13,TGTGCCAGTAGTATAGACGGACAGGATGAGCAGTTCTTC,CASSIDGQDEQFF
TRBV10-3,.,few,TRBJ1-2,13,TGTGCCATCAGTCCATCAGGGAACTATGGCTACACCTTC,CAISPSGNYGYTF
TRBV5-1,TRBD1,few,TRBJ1-6,16,TGCGCCAGCAGCTCGATCGACAGGGGCAACAATTCACCCCTCCACTTT,CASSSIDRGNNSPLHF
TRBV7-3,TRBD1,many,TRBJ1-1,13,TGTGCCAGCAGCTATGGACAGGACACTGAAGCTTTCTTT,CASSYGQDTEAFF
TRBV27,.,.,TRBJ2-3,15,TGTGCCAGCACTCTCCAGGACCCACGCACAGATACGCAGTATTTT,CASTLQDPRTDTQYF
TRBV27,.,few,TRBJ1-1,17,TGTGCCAGCAGTCACCTATTATCGGACAGCATGAACACTGAAGCTTTCTTT,CASSHLLSDSMNTEAFF
TRBV7-2,.,many,TRBJ1-1,13,TGTGCCAGCAGTTCCTGGGGGGGCACTGAAGCTTTCTTT,CASSSWGGTEAFF
TRBV4-3,.,.,TRBJ1-1,15,TGCGCCAGCAGCCCGATACCGACAGGCCGATATGAAGCTTTCTTT,CASSPIPTGRYEAFF
TRBV27,TRBD2,few,TRBJ2-1,14,TGTGCCAGCAGTTTCCTAGCGGGTTACAATGAGCAGTTCTTC,CASSFLAGYNEQFF
TRBV5-1,.,many,TRBJ1-2,16,TGCGCCAGCAGCTTGGGGGTAGGGCCCGGGAACTATGGCTACACCTTC,CASSLGVGPGNYGYTF
TRBV30,.,.,TRBJ1-5,13,TGTGCCTGGAGGCGGCAGGTCAGACAGCCCCAGCATTTT,CAWRRQVRQPQHF
TRBV12-3/TRBV12-4,.,.,TRBJ1-3,16,TGTGCCAGCAGCTTGTTAGGGGGGCGCGCAGGAAACACCATATATTTT,CASSLLGGRAGNTIYF
TRBV10-1,.,many,TRBJ2-1,13,TGCGCCAGCAGCGAATCCAGGTACAATGAGCAGTTCTTC,CASSESRYNEQFF
TRBV7-2,.,many,TRBJ2-2,16,TGTGCCAGCAGTCGAGGGGGGACCTCGAACACCGGGGAGCTGTTTTTT,CASSRGGTSNTGELFF
TRBV6-6,.,few,TRBJ2-7,15,TGTGCCAGCAGTTACTCGAAGGGGCTGACCTACGAGCAGTACTTC,CASSYSKGLTYEQYF
TRBV6-1,.,many,TRBJ1-5,14,TGTGCCAGCAGTGATAATTCGAGGAATCAGCCCCAGCATTTT,CASSDNSRNQPQHF
TRBV4-3,TRBD2,.,TRBJ2-1,15,TGCGCCAGCAGCCAAGATCTGCGGGGGGGCCTAGAGCAGTTCTTC,CASSQDLRGGLEQFF
TRBV11-2,.,many,TRBJ2-7,14,TGTGCCAGCAGCGTCTCTTTCTTCCGGGACGAGCAGTACTTC,CASSVSFFRDEQYF
TRBV10-3,.,few,TRBJ2-5,12,TGTGCCATCAGTGACCCCCTTTGGACCCAGTACTTC,CAISDPLWTQYF
TRBV20-1,.,few,TRBJ1-6,14,TGCAGTGCCCAGAGACCGGGTCGTAATTCACCCCTCCACTTT,CSAQRPGRNSPLHF
TRBV24-1,TRBD2,.,TRBJ2-3,15,TGTGCCACCAGTGATCTAATGGGACTACCGAATACGCAGTATTTT,CATSDLMGLPNTQYF
TRBV5-8,TRBD1,.,TRBJ2-5,15,TGTGCCAGCAGCGCCGGGACAGGGGGAGAGGAGACCCAGTACTTC,CASSAGTGGEETQYF
TRBV28,TRBD1,many,TRBJ1-2,14,TGTGCCAGCAGTACCCGGACAGGGGCTTATGGCTACACCTTC,CASSTRTGAYGYTF
TRBV12-3/TRBV12-4,.,few,TRBJ1-4,13,TGTGCCAGCACCCCGGGGGGAGCCGAAAAACTGTTTTTT,CASTPGGAEKLFF
TRBV7-8,TRBD1,.,TRBJ2-5,21,TGTGCCAGCAGCTTAATCGGGATCGGGGGACAGGGGGCTCAGGGACAAGAGACCCAGTACTTC,CASSLIGIGGQGAQGQETQYF
TRBV29-1,.,few,TRBJ1-2,17,TGCAGCGTTCCAAGGGGGGCAAATTTAGGCCCTAACTATGGCTACACCTTC,CSVPRGANLGPNYGYTF
TRBV4-3,.,few,TRBJ2-2,15,TGCGCCAGCAGCCAACAGGGGCCGAACACCGGGGAGCTGTTTTTT,CASSQQGPNTGELFF
TRBV7-9,.,many,TRBJ2-4,13,TGTGCCAGCAACTCGGGAGCCCCGGACATTCAGTACTTC,CASNSGAPDIQYF
TRBV11-2,.,many,TRBJ2-2,15,TGTGCCAGCAGCCTCAGGGGGGGTGACACCGGGGAGCTGTTTTTT,CASSLRGGDTGELFF
TRBV7-2,TRBD2,.,TRBJ2-5,14,TGTGCCAGCAGCCAGGGAGGGAACCAAGAGACCCAGTACTTC,CASSQGGNQETQYF
TRBV19,TRBD1,.,TRBJ1-2,15,TGTGCCAGTAGTATGGACAGGGGCGCTTTCTATGGCTACACCTTC,CASSMDRGAFYGYTF
TRBV5-1,TRBD1,many,TRBJ1-1,16,TGCGCCAGCAGCTTGGGTGGGACAGTGAAGAACACTGAAGCTTTCTTT,CASSLGGTVKNTEAFF
TRBV6-1,.,many,TRBJ2-3,15,TGTGCCAGCAGTGAGGGTCCGGGGAGCACAGATACGCAGTATTTT,CASSEGPGSTDTQYF
TRBV5-1,TRBD1,many,TRBJ2-2,16,TGCGCCAGCAGCTTGAGGGGGCCAAAAAGCTCCGGGGAGCTGTTTTTT,CASSLRGPKSSGELFF
TRBV14,.,.,TRBJ2-1,15,TGTGCCAGCAGCCCGGGGTCCGCCCTTCTTCGTGAGCAGTTCTTC,CASSPGSALLREQFF
TRBV20-1,TRBD1,many,TRBJ1-1,15,TGCAGTGCTAGGGACCCGGGACAGGGGAACACTGAAGCTTTCTTT,CSARDPGQGNTEAFF
TRBV7-6,TRBD1,.,TRBJ2-5,15,TGTGCCAGCAGCCTAAACAGGGGCCTCCAAGAGACCCAGTACTTC,CASSLNRGLQETQYF
TRBV27,.,many,TRBJ2-5,14,TGTGCCAGCAGTTTGAGCCGGGGAGTCGAGACCCAGTACTTC,CASSLSRGVETQYF
TRBV28,.,.,TRBJ2-7,11,TGTGCCAGCAGCCAAGCAACCGAGCAGTACTTC,CASSQATEQYF
TRBV7-9,.,.,TRBJ1-2,15,TGTGCCAGCAGCTTACTAGAAGTTTCCGGCTATGGCTGCACCTTC,CASSLLEVSGYGCTF
TRBV18,.,many,TRBJ2-1,14,TGTGCCAGCTCATGGAGGGGACCCTACAATGAGCAGTTCTTC,CASSWRGPYNEQFF
TRBV6-2/TRBV6-3,.,many,TRBJ1-1,13,TGTGCCAGCAGCCTTCACCCGCTGGCTGAAGCTTTCTTT,CASSLHPLAEAFF
TRBV19,TRBD1,.,TRBJ1-6,13,TGTGCCAGTAGTTCACGACAGGGGGCCACCCTCCACTTT,CASSSRQGATLHF